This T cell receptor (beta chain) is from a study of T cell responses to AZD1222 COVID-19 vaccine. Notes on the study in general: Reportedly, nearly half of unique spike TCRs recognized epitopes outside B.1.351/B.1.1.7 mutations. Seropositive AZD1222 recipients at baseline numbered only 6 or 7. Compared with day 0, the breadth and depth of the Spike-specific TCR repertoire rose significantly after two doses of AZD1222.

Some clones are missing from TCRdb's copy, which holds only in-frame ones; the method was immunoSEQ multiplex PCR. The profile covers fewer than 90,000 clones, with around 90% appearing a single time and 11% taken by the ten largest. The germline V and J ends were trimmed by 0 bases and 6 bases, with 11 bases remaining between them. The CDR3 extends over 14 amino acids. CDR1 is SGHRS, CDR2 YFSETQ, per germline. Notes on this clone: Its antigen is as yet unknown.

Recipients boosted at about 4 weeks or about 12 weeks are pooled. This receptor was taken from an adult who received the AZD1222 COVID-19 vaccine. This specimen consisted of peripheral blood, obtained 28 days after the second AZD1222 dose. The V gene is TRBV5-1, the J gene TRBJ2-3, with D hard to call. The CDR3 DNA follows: TGCGCCAGCAGCTTGGAGTGGATTCGCGATACGCAGTATTTT. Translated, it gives CASSLEWIRDTQYF.